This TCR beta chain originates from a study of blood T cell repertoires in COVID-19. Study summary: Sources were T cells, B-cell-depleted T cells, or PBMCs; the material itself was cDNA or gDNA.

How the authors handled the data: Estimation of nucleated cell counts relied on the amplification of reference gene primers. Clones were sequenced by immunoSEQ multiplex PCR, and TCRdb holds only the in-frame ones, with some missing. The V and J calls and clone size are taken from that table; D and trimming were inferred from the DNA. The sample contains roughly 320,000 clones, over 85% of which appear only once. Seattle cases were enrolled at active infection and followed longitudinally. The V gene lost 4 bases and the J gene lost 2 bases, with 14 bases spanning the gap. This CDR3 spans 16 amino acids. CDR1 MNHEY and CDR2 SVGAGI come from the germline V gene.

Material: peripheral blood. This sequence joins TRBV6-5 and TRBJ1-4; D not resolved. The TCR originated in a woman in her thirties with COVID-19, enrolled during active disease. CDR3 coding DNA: TGTGCCAGCAGTTTTAAAAGAGAGATGACTAATGAAAAACTGTTTTTT. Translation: CASSFKREMTNEKLFF.